This is a list of T cell receptor beta chains from one sample in a study of OX40 agonist ivuxolimab in advanced cancers. TCRdb's copy holds only in-frame clones and misses some; the assay was immunoSEQ multiplex PCR. The sample has about 17,000 clones; approximately 78% are singletons. The specimen comprised CD4+ or CD8+ T cells sorted from blood, sampled in a trial of the OX40 agonist ivuxolimab. The receptors stem from an adult with an advanced solid tumor such as melanoma, head and neck, liver or kidney cancer. Both conserved end residues are part of each CDR3. Each record gives: J gene, V gene, D gene, clone size, CDR3 protein, CDR3 DNA. D genes are given only for firm matches. Clone size, where shown, is once, few, many, or a class for clones that have expanded.

J: TRBJ1-4
V: TRBV5-1
D: TRBD1
size: NA
CDR3: CASNPGQGSEKLFF
DNA: TGCGCCAGCAACCCGGGACAGGGGAGTGAAAAACTGTTTTTT

J: TRBJ2-1
V: TRBV29-1
D: NA
size: NA
CDR3: CSVSRSGEQFF
DNA: TGCAGCGTTTCCAGATCTGGTGAGCAGTTCTTC

J: TRBJ2-2
V: TRBV13
D: NA
size: NA
CDR3: CASSFRRNTGELFF
DNA: TGTGCCAGCAGCTTTCGGAGAAACACCGGGGAGCTGTTTTTT

J: TRBJ1-5
V: TRBV11-1
D: NA
size: NA
CDR3: CAFGGIQPQHF
DNA: TGTGCCTTCGGTGGGATCCAGCCCCAGCATTTT

J: TRBJ2-2
V: TRBV19
D: NA
size: NA
CDR3: CASSGQGDTGELFF
DNA: TGTGCCAGTAGTGGGCAGGGTGACACCGGGGAGCTGTTTTTT

J: TRBJ2-1
V: TRBV6-6
D: TRBD1
size: few
CDR3: CASTKRGTGDSEQFF
DNA: TGTGCCAGCACCAAAAGGGGGACAGGGGATAGTGAGCAGTTCTTC

J: TRBJ2-5
V: TRBV18
D: NA
size: few
CDR3: CASSSTGAGGETQYF
DNA: TGTGCCAGCTCATCGACAGGAGCTGGGGGTGAGACCCAGTACTTC

J: TRBJ2-5
V: TRBV5-6
D: NA
size: NA
CDR3: CASSLYGSQETQYF
DNA: TGTGCCAGCAGCTTGTATGGTAGCCAAGAGACCCAGTACTTC

J: TRBJ2-3
V: TRBV15
D: TRBD2
size: NA
CDR3: CATSRDGGRLRELLSTDTQYF
DNA: TGTGCCACCAGCAGAGATGGCGGGAGGTTGAGGGAATTACTGAGCACAGATACGCAGTATTTT

J: TRBJ2-5
V: TRBV6-4
D: NA
size: few
CDR3: CASSDSGKGRQETQYF
DNA: TGTGCCAGCAGTGACTCGGGGAAGGGGCGTCAAGAGACCCAGTACTTC

J: TRBJ1-5
V: TRBV6-4
D: NA
size: NA
CDR3: CASSVGVGQLQHF
DNA: TGTGCCAGCAGTGTGGGGGTCGGCCAGCTCCAGCATTTT

J: TRBJ1-5
V: TRBV9
D: NA
size: few
CDR3: CASSVDTGDQPQHF
DNA: TGTGCCAGCAGCGTAGATACTGGGGATCAGCCCCAGCATTTT

J: TRBJ2-7
V: TRBV9
D: TRBD2
size: NA
CDR3: CASSPQTSGYEQYF
DNA: TGTGCCAGCAGCCCCCAGACTAGCGGGTACGAGCAGTACTTC

J: TRBJ1-3
V: TRBV19
D: TRBD1
size: few
CDR3: CATCETGGATGGTIYF
DNA: TGTGCCACCTGTGAGACAGGGGGCGCAACCGGTGGCACCATATATTTT

J: TRBJ2-1
V: TRBV28
D: TRBD2
size: once
CDR3: CASRPGLAGWNEQFF
DNA: TGTGCCAGCAGACCCGGACTAGCGGGATGGAATGAGCAGTTCTTC

J: TRBJ1-2
V: TRBV28
D: NA
size: NA
CDR3: CASSLHLTSGGYTF
DNA: TGTGCCAGCAGTTTGCATCTAACCTCCGGTGGCTACACCTTC

J: TRBJ2-7
V: TRBV9
D: NA
size: NA
CDR3: CASSLSPTGQFEQYF
DNA: TGTGCCAGCAGCCTTTCCCCCACTGGACAGTTCGAGCAGTACTTC

J: TRBJ2-7
V: TRBV27
D: NA
size: once
CDR3: CASRADGIYEQYF
DNA: TGTGCCAGCAGAGCTGACGGGATCTACGAGCAGTACTTC

J: TRBJ2-1
V: TRBV7-2
D: TRBD1
size: NA
CDR3: CASSLGGGLGNEQFF
DNA: TGTGCCAGCAGCTTAGGAGGGGGCCTCGGCAATGAGCAGTTCTTC

J: TRBJ2-1
V: TRBV4-1
D: TRBD2
size: NA
CDR3: CASSQAGGKRGDEQFF
DNA: TGCGCCAGCAGCCAAGCCGGGGGGAAGCGGGGGGATGAGCAGTTCTTC

J: TRBJ1-3
V: TRBV19
D: NA
size: NA
CDR3: CATSTASSGNTIYF
DNA: TGTGCCACCTCCACCGCGAGCTCTGGAAACACCATATATTTT

J: TRBJ2-4
V: TRBV4-3
D: TRBD1
size: NA
CDR3: CASSQEFGTGLHIQYF
DNA: TGCGCCAGCAGCCAAGAGTTCGGGACAGGATTACACATTCAGTACTTC

J: TRBJ2-3
V: TRBV19
D: NA
size: NA
CDR3: CASSITPDKTDTQYF
DNA: TGTGCCAGTAGTATTACCCCGGACAAAACAGATACGCAGTATTTT

J: TRBJ1-3
V: TRBV30
D: NA
size: NA
CDR3: CAWERIRTGNTIYF
DNA: TGTGCCTGGGAACGCATTCGGACTGGAAACACCATATATTTT

J: TRBJ2-5
V: TRBV28
D: TRBD2
size: once
CDR3: CASSPRLAGGETQYF
DNA: TGTGCCAGCAGCCCTCGACTAGCGGGAGGGGAGACCCAGTACTTC

J: TRBJ1-6
V: TRBV9
D: TRBD1
size: NA
CDR3: CASSGGTGTNSPLHF
DNA: TGTGCCAGCAGCGGGGGGACAGGGACCAATTCACCCCTCCACTTT

J: TRBJ2-7
V: TRBV11-1
D: TRBD2
size: NA
CDR3: CASSLFTSASSYEQYF
DNA: TGTGCCAGCAGCTTATTTACTAGCGCGAGCTCCTACGAGCAGTACTTC

J: TRBJ2-7
V: TRBV28
D: TRBD1
size: NA
CDR3: CASSSAGTGYHEQYF
DNA: TGTGCCAGCAGTTCGGCCGGGACAGGGTACCACGAGCAGTACTTC

J: TRBJ2-6
V: TRBV2
D: TRBD2
size: NA
CDR3: CASSVGGDVLTF
DNA: TGTGCCAGCAGTGTTGGGGGGGACGTCCTGACTTTC

J: TRBJ2-7
V: TRBV29-1
D: NA
size: once
CDR3: CSVEAVGAYEQYF
DNA: TGCAGCGTTGAAGCTGTAGGGGCGTACGAGCAGTACTTC

J: TRBJ2-5
V: TRBV4-1
D: TRBD1
size: NA
CDR3: CASSHGPGQGGETQYF
DNA: TGCGCCAGCAGTCACGGACCGGGACAGGGAGGAGAGACCCAGTACTTC

J: TRBJ2-1
V: TRBV11-2
D: NA
size: NA
CDR3: CASSPQGKFNEQFF
DNA: TGTGCCAGCAGCCCCCAGGGGAAGTTCAATGAGCAGTTCTTC

J: TRBJ2-1
V: TRBV7-2
D: TRBD2
size: NA
CDR3: CASSWGWAGGSYNEQFF
DNA: TGTGCCAGCAGCTGGGGGTGGGCGGGAGGCTCCTACAATGAGCAGTTCTTC

J: TRBJ1-2
V: TRBV21-1
D: NA
size: few
CDR3: CASFLPGTLLDYGYTF
DNA: TGTGCCAGCTTCTTACCGGGGACACTTCTCGACTATGGCTACACCTTC

J: TRBJ2-4
V: TRBV7-9
D: NA
size: medium-sized
CDR3: CASSYHTNIQYF
DNA: TGTGCCAGCAGCTACCATACTAACATTCAGTACTTC